The entry below gives a single TCR beta chain sequence along with its context. The antigen is unknown. The data derive from a study of cytomegalovirus exposure and HLA in healthy donors. Regarding the study as a whole: Both high specificity and high sensitivity reportedly marked the classifier's diagnosis of cytomegalovirus status.

Libraries were prepared by immunoSEQ multiplex PCR; TCRdb keeps only in-frame clonotypes and omits some of them. Of 82,000 or so clones listed, approximately 95% were seen once; the top ten hold approximately 0.73%. Looked up from germline, CDR1 is MNHEY and CDR2 is SVGAGI. CDR3 length: 13 residues. Trimming took off 2 bases at V and 3 bases at J, with 8 bases between the two ends. The TCR sequence derives from a woman aged 18-30 years in good health and CMV-seronegative. The chain couples TRBV6-5 to TRBJ2-7, with a tentative D call TRBD1 (5 bases). Sequencing was carried out using PBMCs. Written as DNA, the CDR3 is TGTGCCAGCAGTTACAGGGGCAGCTACGAGCAGTACTTC. This sequence encodes CASSYRGSYEQYF.